This T cell receptor beta chain stems from a study of T cell repertoires in cytomegalovirus infection. At the level of the study: Public signatures in TCR beta pointed to CMV infection and matching HLA type.

The CDR3 runs to 12 residues. Looked up from germline, CDR1 is DFQATT and CDR2 is SNEGSKA (reference sequence). V lost 5 bases and J lost 6, with 13 bases in between. This clonotype was seen at least ten times. TCRdb reprocessed the reads with MiXCR, giving one entry per CDR3 protein. Among a few hundred thousand distinct CDR3 sequences listed, approximately 9.5% were seen once. The chain combines TRBV20-1 with TRBJ1-2, with D unclear. The TCR sequence derives from a human donor in good health (CMV status not recorded). Some clones in this sample may be carry-over from other donors' samples. Input material: PBMCs. CDR3 DNA sequence: TGCAGTGCTCAAAAAAACGAGGATGGCTACACCTTC. Its translation is CSAQKNEDGYTF.